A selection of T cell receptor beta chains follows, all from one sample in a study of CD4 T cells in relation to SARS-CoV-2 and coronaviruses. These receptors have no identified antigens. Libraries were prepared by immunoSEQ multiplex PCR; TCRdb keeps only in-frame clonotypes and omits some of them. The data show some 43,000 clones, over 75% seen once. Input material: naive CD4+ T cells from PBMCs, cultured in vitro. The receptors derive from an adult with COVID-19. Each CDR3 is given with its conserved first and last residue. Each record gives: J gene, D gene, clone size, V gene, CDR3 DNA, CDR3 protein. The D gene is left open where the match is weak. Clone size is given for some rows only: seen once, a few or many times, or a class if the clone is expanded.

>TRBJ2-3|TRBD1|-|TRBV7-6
TGTGCCAGCAGCTTAGAACCTTCCAGGACAGGGCAAGAAGATACGCAGTATTTT
CASSLEPSRTGQEDTQYF
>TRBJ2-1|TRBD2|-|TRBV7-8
TGTGCCAGCAGCTTTAATCCGGGACTATGGTCTTACAATGAGCAGTTCTTC
CASSFNPGLWSYNEQFF
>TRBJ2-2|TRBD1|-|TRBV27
TGTGCCAGCAGCACAGGGGTGCTCACCGGGGAGCTGTTTTTT
CASSTGVLTGELFF
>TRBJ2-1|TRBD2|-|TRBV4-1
TGCGCCAGCACCCCACCCGGGCGGGAGCGCTCCTACAATGAGCAGTTCTTC
CASTPPGRERSYNEQFF
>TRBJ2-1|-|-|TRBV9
TGTGCCAGCAGCGTAGCTTCGAACAATGAGCAGTTCTTC
CASSVASNNEQFF
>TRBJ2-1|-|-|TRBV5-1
TGCGCCAGCACCTCTCGTGGCTTACGGCGGTCCAATGAGCAGTTCTTC
CASTSRGLRRSNEQFF
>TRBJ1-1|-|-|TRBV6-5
TGTGCCAGCAGGGGCGGAACAGGGAGGAACACTGAAGCTTTCTTT
CASRGGTGRNTEAFF
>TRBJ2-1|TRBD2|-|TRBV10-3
TGTGCCATCACCTCAGGACTAGCGGGAGGGCCGAACAATGAGCAGTTCTTC
CAITSGLAGGPNNEQFF
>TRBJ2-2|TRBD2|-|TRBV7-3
TGTGCCAGCAGCTTAACCAGCGGGAGTTCCGGGGAGCTGTTTTTT
CASSLTSGSSGELFF
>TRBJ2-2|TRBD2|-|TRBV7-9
TGTGCCAGCAGCTCTAGCGGGACGCCCGGGGAGCTGTTTTTT
CASSSSGTPGELFF
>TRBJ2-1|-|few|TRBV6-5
TGTGCCAGCAGTTTTCACAGCGTAGGGGCCAATGAGCAGTTCTTC
CASSFHSVGANEQFF
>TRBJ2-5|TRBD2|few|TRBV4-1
TGCGCCAGCAGCCAAGACGGACACCTTATAGCGAGCGGGAGGTCACAAGAGACCCAGTACTTC
CASSQDGHLIASGRSQETQYF
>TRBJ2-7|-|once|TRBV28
TGTGCCAGCAGTTTAATAGACAGTACCTACGAGCAGTACTTC
CASSLIDSTYEQYF
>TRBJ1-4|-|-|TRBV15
TGTGCCACCAGCAGAGATCCAGGGGTAGGGGAAAAACTGTTTTTT
CATSRDPGVGEKLFF
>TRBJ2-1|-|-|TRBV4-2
TGTGCCAGCAGCCAATCCGTTCGGCGCGCCTACAATGAGCAGTTCTTC
CASSQSVRRAYNEQFF
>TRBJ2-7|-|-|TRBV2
TGTGCCAGCAGTCCTGACAACTCCTACGAGCAGTACTTC
CASSPDNSYEQYF
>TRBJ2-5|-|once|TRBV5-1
TGCGCCAGCAGGAGGGGGAAAGAGACCCAGTACTTC
CASRRGKETQYF
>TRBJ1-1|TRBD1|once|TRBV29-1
TGCAGCGCCTCTCAGGGGGCAGTGAACACTGAAGCTTTCTTT
CSASQGAVNTEAFF
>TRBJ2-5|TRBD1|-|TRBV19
TGTGCCAGTAGTATAGGAGGGGGCGGAAAGACCCAGTACTTC
CASSIGGGGKTQYF
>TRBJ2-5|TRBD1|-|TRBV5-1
TGCGCCAGCAGCTTGGTACGGCTAGGAGACAGGGGATCGGGGGAGACCCAGTACTTC
CASSLVRLGDRGSGETQYF
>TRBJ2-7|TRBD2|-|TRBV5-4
TGTGCCAGCAGCCTACCGGGAGGGGGCTCCTACGAGCAGTACTTC
CASSLPGGGSYEQYF
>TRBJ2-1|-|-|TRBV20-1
TGCAGTGCGGCGAGTCATGATGAGCAGTTCTTC
CSAASHDEQFF
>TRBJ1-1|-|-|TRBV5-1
TGCGCCAGCAGAGCCGGACGGAACACTGAAGCTTTCTTT
CASRAGRNTEAFF
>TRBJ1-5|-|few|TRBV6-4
TGTGCCAGCAGCGCCGATAGCAATCAGCCCCAGCATTTT
CASSADSNQPQHF